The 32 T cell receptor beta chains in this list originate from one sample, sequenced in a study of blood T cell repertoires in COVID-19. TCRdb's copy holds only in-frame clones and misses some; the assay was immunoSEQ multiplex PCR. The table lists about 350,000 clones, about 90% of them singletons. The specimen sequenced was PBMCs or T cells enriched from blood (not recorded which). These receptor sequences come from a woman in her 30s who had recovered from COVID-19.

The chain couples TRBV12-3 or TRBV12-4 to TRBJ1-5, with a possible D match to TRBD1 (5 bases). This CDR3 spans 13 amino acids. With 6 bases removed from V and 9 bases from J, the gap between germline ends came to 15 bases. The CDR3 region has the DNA TGTGCCAGCAGGCGGGACGCCTTGGGGCCCCAGCATTTT. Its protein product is CASRRDALGPQHF.

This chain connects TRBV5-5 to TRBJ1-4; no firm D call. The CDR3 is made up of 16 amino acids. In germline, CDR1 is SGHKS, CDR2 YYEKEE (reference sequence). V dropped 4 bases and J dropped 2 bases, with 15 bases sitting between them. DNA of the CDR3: TGTGCCAGCAGCCCGACATCGGGCGGGACTAATGAAAAACTGTTTTTT. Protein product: CASSPTSGGTNEKLFF.

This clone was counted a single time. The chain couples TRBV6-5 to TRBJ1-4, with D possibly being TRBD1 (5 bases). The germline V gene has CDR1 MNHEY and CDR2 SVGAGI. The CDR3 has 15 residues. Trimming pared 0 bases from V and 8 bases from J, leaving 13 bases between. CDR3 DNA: TGTGCCAGCAGTTACTCGAATGGGGCGAAGGAAAAACTGTTTTTT. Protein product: CASSYSNGAKEKLFF.

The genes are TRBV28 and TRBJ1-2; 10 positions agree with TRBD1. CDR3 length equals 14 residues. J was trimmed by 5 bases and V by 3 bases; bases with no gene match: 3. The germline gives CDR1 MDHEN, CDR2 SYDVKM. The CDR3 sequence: CASSFGTGEYGYTF. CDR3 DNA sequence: TGTGCCAGCAGTTTCGGGACAGGGGAATATGGCTACACCTTC.

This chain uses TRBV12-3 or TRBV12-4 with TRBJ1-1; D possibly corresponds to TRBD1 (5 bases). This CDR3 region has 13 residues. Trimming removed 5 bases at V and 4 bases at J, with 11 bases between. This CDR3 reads CASSVRVGTEAFF. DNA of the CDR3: TGTGCCAGCAGTGTCAGGGTAGGCACTGAAGCTTTCTTT.

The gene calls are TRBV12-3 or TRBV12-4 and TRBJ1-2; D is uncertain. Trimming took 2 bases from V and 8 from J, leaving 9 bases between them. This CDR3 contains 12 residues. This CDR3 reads CASSLRGSGYTF. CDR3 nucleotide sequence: TGTGCCAGCAGTTTACGAGGGAGCGGCTACACCTTC.

CDR3 bases: TGTGCCAGCAGCCCTCGGACAGCCCGTGGTGGCTACACCTTC. Translated: CASSPRTARGGYTF. The chain is built from TRBV9 and TRBJ1-2; possibly TRBD1 for D (6 bases). Germline assignment: CDR1 SGDLS and CDR2 YYNGEE. There are 14 residues in the CDR3. With 4 bases removed from V and 7 bases from J, the gap between germline ends came to 17 bases.

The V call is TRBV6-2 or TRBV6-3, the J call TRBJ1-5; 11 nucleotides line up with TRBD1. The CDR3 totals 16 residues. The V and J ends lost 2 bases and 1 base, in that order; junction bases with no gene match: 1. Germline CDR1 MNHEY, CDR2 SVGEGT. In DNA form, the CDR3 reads TGTGCCAGCAGTTACGGGGACAGGGGGAGCAATCAGCCCCAGCATTTT. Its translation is CASSYGDRGSNQPQHF.

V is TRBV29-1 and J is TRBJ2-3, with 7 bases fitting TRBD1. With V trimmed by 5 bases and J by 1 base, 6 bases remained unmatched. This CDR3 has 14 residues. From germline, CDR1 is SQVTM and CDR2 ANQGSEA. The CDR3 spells CSVKAGTGTDTQYF. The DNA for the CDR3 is TGCAGCGTTAAAGCCGGGACAGGCACAGATACGCAGTATTTT.

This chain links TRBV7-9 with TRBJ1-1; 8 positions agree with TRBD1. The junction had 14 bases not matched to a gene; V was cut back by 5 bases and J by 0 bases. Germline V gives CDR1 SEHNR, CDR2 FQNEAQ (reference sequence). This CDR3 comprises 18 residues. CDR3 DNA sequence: TGTGCCAGCAGCACAGCGACAGGGGTTTCCCGCATGAACACTGAAGCTTTCTTT. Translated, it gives CASSTATGVSRMNTEAFF.

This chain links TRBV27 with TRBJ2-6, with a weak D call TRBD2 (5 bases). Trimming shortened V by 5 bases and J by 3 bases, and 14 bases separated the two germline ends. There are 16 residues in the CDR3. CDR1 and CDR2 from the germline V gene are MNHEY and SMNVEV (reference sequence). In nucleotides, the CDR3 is TGTGCCAGCAGTAACGGGCTAGCTGGTGGGGCCAACGTCCTGACTTTC. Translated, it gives CASSNGLAGGANVLTF.

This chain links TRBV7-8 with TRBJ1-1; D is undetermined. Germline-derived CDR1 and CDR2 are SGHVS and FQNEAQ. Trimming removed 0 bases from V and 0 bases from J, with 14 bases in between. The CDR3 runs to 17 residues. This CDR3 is CASSLAFTLNLNTEAFF. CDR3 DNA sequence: TGTGCCAGCAGCTTAGCATTCACGTTAAACTTGAACACTGAAGCTTTCTTT. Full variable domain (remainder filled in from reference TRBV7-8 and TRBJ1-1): GAGVSQSPRYKVAKRGQDVALRCDPISGHVSLFWYQQALGQGPEFLTYFQNEAQLDKSGLPSDRFFAERPEGSVSTLKIQRTQQEDSAVYLCASSLAFTLNLNTEAFFGQGTRLTVV.

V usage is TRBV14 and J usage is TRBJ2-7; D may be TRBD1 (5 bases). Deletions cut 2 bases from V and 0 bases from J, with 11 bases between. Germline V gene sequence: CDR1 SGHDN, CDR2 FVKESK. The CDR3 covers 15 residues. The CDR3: CASSQFQGYSYEQYF. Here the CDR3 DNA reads TGTGCCAGCAGCCAATTCCAGGGATACTCCTACGAGCAGTACTTC.

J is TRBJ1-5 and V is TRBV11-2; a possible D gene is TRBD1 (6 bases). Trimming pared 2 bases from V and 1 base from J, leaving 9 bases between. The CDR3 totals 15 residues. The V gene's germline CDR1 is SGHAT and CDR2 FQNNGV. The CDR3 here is CASSLQGMSNQPQHF. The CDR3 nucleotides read TGTGCCAGCAGCTTACAGGGGATGAGCAATCAGCCCCAGCATTTT.

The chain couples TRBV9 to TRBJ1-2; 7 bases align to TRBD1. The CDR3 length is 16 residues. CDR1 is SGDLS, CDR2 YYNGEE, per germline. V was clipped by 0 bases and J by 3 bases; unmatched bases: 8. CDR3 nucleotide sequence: TGTGCCAGCAGCGTAGAGGGCAGGGGGTCGTACTATGGCTACACCTTC. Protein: CASSVEGRGSYYGYTF. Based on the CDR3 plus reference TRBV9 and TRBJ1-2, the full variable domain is DSGVTQTPKHLITATGQRVTLRCSPRSGDLSVYWYQQSLDQGLQFLIQYYNGEERAKGNILERFSAQQFPDLHSELNLSSLELGDSALYFCASSVEGRGSYYGYTFGSGTRLTVV.

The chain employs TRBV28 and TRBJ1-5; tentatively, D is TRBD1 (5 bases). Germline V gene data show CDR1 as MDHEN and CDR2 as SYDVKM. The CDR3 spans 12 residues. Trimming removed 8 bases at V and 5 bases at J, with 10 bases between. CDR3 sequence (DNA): TGTGCCAGCGGACGGGGGGATCAGCCCCAGCATTTT. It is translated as CASGRGDQPQHF. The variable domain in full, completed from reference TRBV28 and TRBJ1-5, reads DVKVTQSSRYLVKRTGEKVFLECVQDMDHENMFWYRQDPGLGLRLIYFSYDVKMKEKGDIPEGYSVSREKKERFSLILESASTNQTSMYLCASGRGDQPQHFGDGTRLSIL.

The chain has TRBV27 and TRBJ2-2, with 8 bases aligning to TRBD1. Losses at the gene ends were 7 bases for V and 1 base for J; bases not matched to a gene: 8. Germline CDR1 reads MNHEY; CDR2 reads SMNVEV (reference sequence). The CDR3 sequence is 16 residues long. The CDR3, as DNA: TGTGCCAGCATCCAAGTCGGGACAGGGAACACCGGGGAGCTGTTTTTT. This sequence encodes CASIQVGTGNTGELFF.

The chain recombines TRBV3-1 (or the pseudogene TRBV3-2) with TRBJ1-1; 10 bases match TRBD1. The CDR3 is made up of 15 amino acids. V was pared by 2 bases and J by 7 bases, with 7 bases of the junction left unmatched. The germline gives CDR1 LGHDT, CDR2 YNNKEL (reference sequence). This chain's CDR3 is CASSQKTGGADEAFF. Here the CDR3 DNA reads TGTGCCAGCAGCCAAAAGACAGGGGGCGCCGATGAAGCTTTCTTT.

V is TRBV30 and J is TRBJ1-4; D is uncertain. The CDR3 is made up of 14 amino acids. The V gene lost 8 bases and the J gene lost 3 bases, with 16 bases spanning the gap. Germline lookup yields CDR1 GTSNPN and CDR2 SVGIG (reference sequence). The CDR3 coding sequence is TGTGCCCGGTCCCACGCCAGGTCTAATGAAAAACTGTTTTTT. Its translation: CARSHARSNEKLFF.

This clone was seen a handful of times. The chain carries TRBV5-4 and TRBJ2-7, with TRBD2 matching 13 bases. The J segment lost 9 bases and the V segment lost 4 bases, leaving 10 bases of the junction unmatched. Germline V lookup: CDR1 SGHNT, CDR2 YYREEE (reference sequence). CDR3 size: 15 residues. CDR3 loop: CASSGGTSGTPLQYF. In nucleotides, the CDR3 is TGTGCCAGCAGCGGCGGGACTAGCGGGACCCCTCTGCAGTACTTC.

DNA of the CDR3: TGTGCCAGCAGCAAGGCGGCAGGGGGGACCCCTTCACCCCTCCACTTT. Its translation: CASSKAAGGTPSPLHF. The V and J genes are TRBV7-9 and TRBJ1-6, with 7 positions matching TRBD1. Germline CDR1 and CDR2: SEHNR and FQNEAQ (reference sequence). The CDR3 length is 16 residues. Trimming took 5 bases from V and 9 from J; bases not matched to a gene: 13.

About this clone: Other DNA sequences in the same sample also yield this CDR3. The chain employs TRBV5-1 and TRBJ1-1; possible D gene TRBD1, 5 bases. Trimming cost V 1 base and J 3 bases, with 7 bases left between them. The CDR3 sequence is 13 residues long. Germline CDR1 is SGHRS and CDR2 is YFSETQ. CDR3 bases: TGCGCCAGCAGCTTGACGGGGGACACTGAAGCTTTCTTT. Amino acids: CASSLTGDTEAFF.

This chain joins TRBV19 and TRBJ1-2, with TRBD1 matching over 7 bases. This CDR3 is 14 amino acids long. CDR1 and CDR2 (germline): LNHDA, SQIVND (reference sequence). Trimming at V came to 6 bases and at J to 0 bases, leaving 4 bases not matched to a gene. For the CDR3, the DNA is TGTGCCAGTAGGCGACAGGGTTCTAACTATGGCTACACCTTC. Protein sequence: CASRRQGSNYGYTF.

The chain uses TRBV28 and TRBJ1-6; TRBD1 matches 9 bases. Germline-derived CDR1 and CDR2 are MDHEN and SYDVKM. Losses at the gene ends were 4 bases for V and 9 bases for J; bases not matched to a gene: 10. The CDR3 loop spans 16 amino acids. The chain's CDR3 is CASSSPGTGSVSPLHF. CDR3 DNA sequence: TGTGCCAGCAGTTCACCCGGGACAGGGAGTGTTTCACCCCTCCACTTT.

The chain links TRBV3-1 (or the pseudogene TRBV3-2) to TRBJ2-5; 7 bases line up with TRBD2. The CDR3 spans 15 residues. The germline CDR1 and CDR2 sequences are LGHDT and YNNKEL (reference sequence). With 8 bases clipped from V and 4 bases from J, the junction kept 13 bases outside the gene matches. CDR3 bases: TGTGCCAGCCAGCCAGGGAGCGGGGATCGAGAGACCCAGTACTTC. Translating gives CASQPGSGDRETQYF.

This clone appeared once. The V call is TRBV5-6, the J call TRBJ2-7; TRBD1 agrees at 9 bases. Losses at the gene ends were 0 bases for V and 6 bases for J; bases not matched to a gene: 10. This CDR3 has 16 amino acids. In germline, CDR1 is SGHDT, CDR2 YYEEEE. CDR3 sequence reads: CASSLARGQGFSEQYF. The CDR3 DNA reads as TGTGCCAGCAGCTTGGCCCGGGGACAGGGCTTCTCCGAGCAGTACTTC.

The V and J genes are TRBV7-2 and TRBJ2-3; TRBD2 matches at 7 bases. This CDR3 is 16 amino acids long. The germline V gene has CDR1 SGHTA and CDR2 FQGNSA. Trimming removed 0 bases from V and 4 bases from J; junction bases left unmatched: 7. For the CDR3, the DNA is TGTGCCAGCAGCTTAGCTCCAGCGGGGTCATCAGATACGCAGTATTTT. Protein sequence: CASSLAPAGSSDTQYF.

CDR3 coding DNA: TGTGCCAGTAGGACTTCGGGGGGGGGCCCGAGCTCCTACAATGAGCAGTTCTTC. Translation gives CASRTSGGGPSSYNEQFF. The chain has TRBV19 and TRBJ2-1, with 8 bases lining up with TRBD2. The ends lost 6 bases at V and 0 bases at J; junction bases unmatched: 13. The germline CDR1 and CDR2 sequences are LNHDA and SQIVND (reference sequence). The CDR3 length is 18 residues.

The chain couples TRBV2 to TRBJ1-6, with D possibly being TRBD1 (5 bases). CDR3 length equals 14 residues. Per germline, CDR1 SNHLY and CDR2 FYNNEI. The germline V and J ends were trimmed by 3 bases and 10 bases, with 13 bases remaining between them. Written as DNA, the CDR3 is TGTGCCAGCAGTGAGGGCGCAGGGAGGTCACCCCTCCACTTT. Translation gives CASSEGAGRSPLHF.

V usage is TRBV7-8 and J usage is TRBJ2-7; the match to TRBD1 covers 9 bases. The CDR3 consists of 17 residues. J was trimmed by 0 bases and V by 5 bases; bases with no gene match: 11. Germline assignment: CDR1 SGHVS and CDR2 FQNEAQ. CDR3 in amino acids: CASSGSGQGWGSYEQYF. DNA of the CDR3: TGTGCCAGCAGCGGCTCAGGACAGGGGTGGGGCTCCTACGAGCAGTACTTC.

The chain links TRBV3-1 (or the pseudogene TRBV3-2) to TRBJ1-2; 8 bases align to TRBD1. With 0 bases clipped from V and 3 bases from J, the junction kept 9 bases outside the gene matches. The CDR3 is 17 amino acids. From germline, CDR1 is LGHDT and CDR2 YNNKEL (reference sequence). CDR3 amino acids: CASSQDFTQGVYYGYTF. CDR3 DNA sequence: TGTGCCAGCAGCCAAGATTTCACACAGGGGGTATACTATGGCTACACCTTC.

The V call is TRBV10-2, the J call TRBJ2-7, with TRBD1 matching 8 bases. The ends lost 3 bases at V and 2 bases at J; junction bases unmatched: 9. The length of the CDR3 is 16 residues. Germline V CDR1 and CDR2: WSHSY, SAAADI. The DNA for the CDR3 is TGCGCCAGCAGTGACTTCACCCGGGACAGGACCTACGAGCAGTACTTC. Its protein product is CASSDFTRDRTYEQYF.